This T cell receptor beta chain was captured by sequencing in a study of blood T cells in healthy people across ages. PCR was performed a second time for 7 to 11 cycles using a sample-barcoded 5' primer and a J-beta primer mix. TCRdb reanalysed the 5' RACE reads using MiXCR and keeps one entry per CDR3 protein. The table lists over 600,000 distinct CDR3 sequences, over 20% of them singletons. This clonotype was detected only once. V shed 2 bases and J shed 0 bases, with 14 bases lying between them. The CDR3 consists of 17 residues. This receptor was taken from a man between 65 and 80 years old in good health. This chain uses TRBV12-3 or TRBV12-4 with TRBJ2-1, with a weak D call TRBD1 (6 bases). Sequenced: blood. CDR3 protein: CASSLLSGASSYNEQFF. The CDR3 DNA reads as TGTGCCAGCAGTTTATTATCAGGGGCCAGCTCCTACAATGAGCAGTTCTTC.